Presented here are 29 T cell receptor beta chains from one specimen sequenced in a study of blood T cell repertoires in COVID-19 (dated by TCRdb to 2018 to 2021). Receptor libraries were prepared by the immunoSEQ multiplex PCR assay. TCRdb mirrors the immuneACCESS table, restricted to in-frame sequences. Some clones are absent from its copies; in checked studies, under half trace to an unresolved V gene, and the reason for the others is unknown. The sample data list 270,000 or so clones, and roughly 93% of these were observed just once. The top ten clones comprise about 2.1% of the sample. The sample comprised PBMCs or T cells enriched from blood (not recorded which). The receptors stem from a woman aged 40-49 years with acute COVID-19.

The chain is built from TRBV15 and TRBJ2-5; no clear D. The length of the CDR3 is 12 residues. Germline V gives CDR1 LNHNV, CDR2 YYDKDF (reference sequence). Trimming removed 0 bases from V and 5 bases from J, with 4 bases in between. The chain's CDR3 is CATSRDYETQYF. CDR3 DNA: TGTGCCACCAGCAGAGATTATGAGACCCAGTACTTC.

V and J are TRBV11-2 and TRBJ2-1; D is ambiguous. There are 15 residues in the CDR3. Germline assignment: CDR1 SGHAT and CDR2 FQNNGV. The V gene lost 4 bases and the J gene lost 0 bases, with 10 bases spanning the gap. Written as DNA, the CDR3 is TGTGCCAGCAGCTCGAGCGTGCACTCCTACAATGAGCAGTTCTTC. Protein sequence: CASSSSVHSYNEQFF.

V usage is TRBV3-1 (or the pseudogene TRBV3-2) and J usage is TRBJ2-2; 8 bases agree with TRBD1. The CDR3 is made up of 14 amino acids. J gave up 6 bases and V 7 bases, and 7 bases lay outside the gene matches. Germline-derived CDR1 and CDR2 are LGHDT and YNNKEL (reference sequence). The CDR3 region is CASTIRGQAGELFF. The CDR3 nucleotides read TGTGCCAGCACCATCAGGGGGCAGGCCGGGGAGCTGTTTTTT.

This clone was recorded once. The gene calls are TRBV7-8 and TRBJ2-2, with 13 bases lining up with TRBD2. CDR3 length equals 17 residues. Germline CDR1 and CDR2: SGHVS and FQNEAQ. V lost 3 bases, J lost 0 bases, and 1 base stayed unmatched. The CDR3, as DNA: TGTGCCAGCAGCTTGGGACTAGCGGGAACGAACACCGGGGAGCTGTTTTTT. It yields the protein CASSLGLAGTNTGELFF. The entire variable domain, with the rest obtained from reference TRBV7-8 and TRBJ2-2, is as follows: GAGVSQSPRYKVAKRGQDVALRCDPISGHVSLFWYQQALGQGPEFLTYFQNEAQLDKSGLPSDRFFAERPEGSVSTLKIQRTQQEDSAVYLCASSLGLAGTNTGELFFGEGSRLTVL.

The chain uses TRBV7-6 and TRBJ2-3; 8 nucleotides agree with TRBD2. The V gene end was trimmed by 0 bases and the J gene end by 4 bases; junction bases not matched to a gene: 9. CDR1 and CDR2 from the germline V gene are SGHVS and FNYEAQ. The CDR3 covers 17 residues. The CDR3 reads CASSLAGSGRGPDTQYF. Here the CDR3 DNA reads TGTGCCAGCAGCTTAGCGGGGAGCGGGAGAGGGCCAGATACGCAGTATTTT.

V is TRBV10-1 and J is TRBJ2-5, with 10 bases fitting TRBD1. The ends lost 4 bases at V and 2 bases at J; junction bases unmatched: 4. The CDR3 consists of 15 residues. Germline V lookup: CDR1 WNHNN, CDR2 SYGVQD (reference sequence). The CDR3 coding sequence is TGCGCCAGCAGTGCAGGACAGGGGGGACAAGAGACCCAGTACTTC. Its protein is CASSAGQGGQETQYF.

The chain carries TRBV11-3 and TRBJ2-5; 7 bases are shared with TRBD1. Germline loops: CDR1 SGHNT, CDR2 YENEEA. V lost 0 bases, J lost 1 base, and 5 bases stayed unmatched. This CDR3 is 16 amino acids long. CDR3 nucleotide sequence: TGTGCCAGCAGCTTAGATCGATGGGACAGCCAAGAGACCCAGTACTTC. Its protein product is CASSLDRWDSQETQYF.

V usage is TRBV3-1 (or the pseudogene TRBV3-2) and J usage is TRBJ2-7, with TRBD1 matching 9 bases. Germline V CDR1 and CDR2: LGHDT, YNNKEL (reference sequence). Trimming cost V 4 bases and J 1 base; bases outside gene matches: 2. The CDR3 length is 14 residues. Here the CDR3 DNA reads TGTGCCAGCAGCCGACAGGGGGATTCCTACGAGCAGTACTTC. Translated: CASSRQGDSYEQYF.

The chain combines TRBV5-8 with TRBJ1-3; 8 bases are a match to TRBD1. Germline V gene lookup returns CDR1 SGHTS and CDR2 YDEGEE. The CDR3 sequence is 15 residues long. The J segment lost 4 bases and the V segment lost 5 bases, leaving 8 bases of the junction unmatched. The CDR3 is CASSPGQGKGNTIYF. In DNA, the CDR3 is TGTGCCAGCAGTCCCGGACAGGGCAAAGGAAACACCATATATTTT.

The chain is built from TRBV18 and TRBJ2-5; TRBD2 aligns across 9 bases. The CDR3 length is 13 residues. V lost 7 bases to trimming and J lost 4 bases; unmatched junction nucleotides: 4. The germline CDR1 and CDR2 sequences are KGHSH and LQKENI. CDR3 sequence reads: CASLAGLAETQYF. The CDR3 DNA sequence: TGTGCCAGCTTAGCGGGACTAGCAGAGACCCAGTACTTC.

The CDR3 nucleotides read TGTGCCAGCAGTTCCGGGACAGGGGGGTTCAAACTGTTTTTT. Its translation: CASSSGTGGFKLFF. V and J are TRBV6-5 and TRBJ1-4, with 11 positions matching TRBD1. The CDR3 totals 14 residues. Looked up from germline, CDR1 is MNHEY and CDR2 is SVGAGI. The junction had 6 bases not matched to a gene; V was cut back by 4 bases and J by 11 bases.

The count of this clone is one. This chain connects TRBV18 to TRBJ2-7, with D perhaps TRBD1 (5 bases). Trimming left V 3 bases short and J 2 bases short, with 14 bases between. Germline V gene lookup returns CDR1 KGHSH and CDR2 LQKENI. There are 15 residues in the CDR3. CDR3 sequence: CASSPGQADTYEQYF. The CDR3 DNA reads TGTGCCAGCTCACCGGGGCAGGCCGATACCTACGAGCAGTACTTC.

V gene TRBV2 combines with J gene TRBJ1-2, with 7 nucleotides matching TRBD1. Trimming removed 10 bases from V and 3 bases from J; junction bases left unmatched: 8. Germline-derived CDR1 and CDR2 are SNHLY and FYNNEI. CDR3 length: 13 amino acids. The CDR3 protein is CATRTGSDYGYTF. The CDR3 region has the DNA TGTGCCACCAGGACAGGTTCCGACTATGGCTACACCTTC.

The chain recombines TRBV7-2 with TRBJ1-5, with unresolved D. This CDR3 contains 13 residues. V was trimmed by 2 bases and J by 6 bases, leaving 8 bases between them. Germline loops: CDR1 SGHTA, CDR2 FQGNSA. The CDR3 nucleotides read TGTGCCAGCAGCTTACGGGGAGGTCAGCCCCAGCATTTT. Its translation is CASSLRGGQPQHF.

The chain is built from TRBV29-1 and TRBJ1-4; D is undetermined. Germline V gives CDR1 SQVTM, CDR2 ANQGSEA. V was shortened by 7 bases and J by 7 bases, with 19 bases between the two germline ends. The CDR3 contains 14 residues. The CDR3 DNA is TGCAGCGCGTCCACCGGGATCCTACCTGAAAAACTGTTTTTT. This codes for CSASTGILPEKLFF.

This CDR3 reads CASSVMSTGEQYF. The CDR3, as DNA: TGTGCCAGCAGCGTAATGTCGACAGGGGAGCAGTACTTC. The rearrangement links TRBV9 to TRBJ2-7; 7 positions match TRBD1. Trimming cost V 1 base and J 7 bases; bases outside gene matches: 5. The CDR3 totals 13 residues. Germline CDR1 reads SGDLS; CDR2 reads YYNGEE.

CDR3 nucleotides: TGTGCCAGTACCTCCCTGACAGGGACAGATACGCAGTATTTT. Protein sequence: CASTSLTGTDTQYF. The chain employs TRBV19 and TRBJ2-3; 7 bases agree with TRBD1. J was trimmed by 3 bases and V by 7 bases; bases with no gene match: 7. This CDR3 has 14 amino acids. The germline gives CDR1 LNHDA, CDR2 SQIVND (reference sequence).

The V call is TRBV7-6, the J call TRBJ2-1, with TRBD1 matching over 8 bases. The CDR3 totals 15 residues. With V trimmed by 2 bases and J by 4 bases, 4 bases remained unmatched. Germline assignment: CDR1 SGHVS and CDR2 FNYEAQ. CDR3 in amino acids: CASSLQTGVYNEQFF. CDR3 sequence (DNA): TGTGCCAGCAGCTTACAGACAGGGGTATACAATGAGCAGTTCTTC.

The chain is built from TRBV11-3 and TRBJ1-1, with D perhaps matching TRBD1 (6 bases). Trimming removed 6 bases at V and 4 bases at J, with 15 bases between. Germline CDR1 is SGHNT and CDR2 is YENEEA. There are 14 residues in the CDR3. The CDR3 sequence: CASRLQGASTEAFF. The CDR3, as DNA: TGTGCCAGCAGGTTACAGGGTGCGAGCACTGAAGCTTTCTTT.

V gene TRBV28 combines with J gene TRBJ2-3, with 8 positions matching TRBD2. The CDR3 length is 15 residues. Germline V gene lookup returns CDR1 MDHEN and CDR2 SYDVKM. V shed 6 bases, J shed 3 bases, and the junction held 8 bases outside the gene matches. CDR3 in DNA: TGTGCCAGCAGCGACCCCGGGGGGGCGACAGATACGCAGTATTTT. Translating it yields CASSDPGGATDTQYF.

The chain joins TRBV12-3 or TRBV12-4 to TRBJ1-3; no clear D. V lost 6 bases and J lost 2, with 8 bases in between. This CDR3 contains 13 residues. This CDR3 is CASSRAPGNTIYF. The CDR3, as DNA: TGTGCCAGCAGCCGAGCTCCTGGAAACACCATATATTTT.

This chain links TRBV30 with TRBJ1-5; 8 nucleotides agree with TRBD1. The V and J ends lost 2 bases and 7 bases, in that order; junction bases with no gene match: 13. CDR1 and CDR2 from the germline V gene are GTSNPN and SVGIG (reference sequence). The CDR3 consists of 16 residues. CDR3 residues: CAWSQQQGGGGQPQHF. The DNA of the CDR3 is TGTGCCTGGAGTCAACAACAGGGGGGAGGAGGGCAGCCCCAGCATTTT.

This sequence joins TRBV28 and TRBJ1-5; D not resolved. CDR1 is MDHEN and CDR2 is SYDVKM in the germline V gene. The CDR3 is 11 residues long. V was clipped by 6 bases and J by 7 bases, with 7 bases between them. CDR3 DNA sequence: TGTGCCAGCAGCCGGGGACAGCCCCAGCATTTT. Its translation: CASSRGQPQHF. The entire variable domain, with the rest obtained from reference TRBV28 and TRBJ1-5, is as follows: DVKVTQSSRYLVKRTGEKVFLECVQDMDHENMFWYRQDPGLGLRLIYFSYDVKMKEKGDIPEGYSVSREKKERFSLILESASTNQTSMYLCASSRGQPQHFGDGTRLSIL.

This rearrangement joins TRBV9 to TRBJ2-2; 10 nucleotides line up with TRBD2. Germline CDR1 is SGDLS and CDR2 is YYNGEE. The CDR3 consists of 16 residues. V lost 0 bases to trimming and J lost 6 bases; unmatched junction nucleotides: 5. The CDR3 spells CASSVEASGSSGELFF. CDR3 DNA: TGTGCCAGCAGCGTAGAGGCTAGCGGGAGCTCCGGGGAGCTGTTTTTT.

The V call is TRBV18, the J call TRBJ2-1, with a tentative D call TRBD1 (6 bases). Trimming took off 4 bases at V and 6 bases at J, with 7 bases between the two ends. The germline gives CDR1 KGHSH, CDR2 LQKENI. The CDR3 consists of 12 residues. In DNA, the CDR3 is TGTGCCAGCTCACTAGGGGGCAATGAGCAGTTCTTC. It yields the protein CASSLGGNEQFF.

The chain combines TRBV6-1 with TRBJ2-3; D may be TRBD1 (6 bases). V gave up 1 base and J gave up 2 bases, with 10 bases separating them. The germline V gene has CDR1 MNHNS and CDR2 SASEGT. The CDR3 extends over 15 amino acids. Here the CDR3 reads CASSEEAGATDTQYF. DNA for the CDR3: TGTGCCAGCAGTGAAGAGGCAGGGGCCACAGATACGCAGTATTTT.

This clone was counted a single time. The rearrangement links TRBV6-5 to TRBJ1-6; D remains ambiguous. The CDR3 runs to 15 residues. From germline, CDR1 is MNHEY and CDR2 SVGAGI. Trimming stripped 11 bases from V and 3 bases from J, with 17 bases between. CDR3 coding DNA: TGTGCCGCCGGGGAGGCCCAGGACTATAATTCACCCCTCCACTTT. It codes for CAAGEAQDYNSPLHF.

This rearrangement joins TRBV27 to TRBJ2-1; TRBD2 agrees at 11 bases. Losses at the gene ends were 5 bases for V and 5 bases for J; bases not matched to a gene: 5. CDR3 length equals 15 residues. Germline-derived CDR1 and CDR2 are MNHEY and SMNVEV (reference sequence). CDR3 loop: CASSPLAGGHNEQFF. The CDR3 DNA reads as TGTGCCAGCAGTCCGCTAGCGGGAGGCCACAATGAGCAGTTCTTC.

The J gene is TRBJ1-1, the V gene TRBV29-1; the D gene is possibly TRBD1 (5 bases). In germline, CDR1 is SQVTM, CDR2 ANQGSEA. The length of the CDR3 is 13 residues. Trimming left V 4 bases short and J 3 bases short, with 12 bases between. The CDR3 protein is CSVVGRAYTEAFF. The CDR3 coding sequence is TGCAGCGTTGTCGGCAGGGCGTACACTGAAGCTTTCTTT. The variable domain in full, completed from reference TRBV29-1 and TRBJ1-1, reads SAVISQKPSRDICQRGTSLTIQCQVDSQVTMMFWYRQQPGQSLTLIATANQGSEATYESGFVIDKFPISRPNLTFSTLTVSNMSPEDSSIYLCSVVGRAYTEAFFGQGTRLTVV.